Following are 27 T cell receptor beta chains from one sample sequenced in a study of cytomegalovirus exposure and HLA in healthy donors. The PCR ran on 60 Vbeta and 13 Jbeta primers. The method was immunoSEQ multiplex PCR; TCRdb's version includes in-frame clones alone and lacks a portion of them. The sample records roughly 88,000 clones, around three quarters being singletons. The sequenced material came from PBMCs. These receptors were taken from a man aged 30 to 39 in good health and CMV-seropositive.

The J gene is TRBJ2-7, the V gene TRBV6-5; D is possibly TRBD1 (6 bases). The germline V gene encodes CDR1 MNHEY and CDR2 SVGAGI. The length of the CDR3 is 14 residues. Trimming took off 0 bases at V and 4 bases at J, with 10 bases between the two ends. The CDR3 bases are TGTGCCAGCAGTTACTCGCACAGGGAATACGAGCAGTACTTC. Translated, it gives CASSYSHREYEQYF.

This chain joins TRBV6-5 and TRBJ2-7; perhaps TRBD2 as D (6 bases). The CDR3 contains 14 residues. Germline-derived CDR1 and CDR2 are MNHEY and SVGAGI. Trimming pared 5 bases from V and 7 bases from J, leaving 18 bases between. CDR3 in amino acids: CASSTRVLGGEQYF. The CDR3 nucleotides read TGTGCCAGCAGTACCCGAGTTCTCGGAGGGGAGCAGTACTTC.

This clone was recorded a few times. The chain is built from TRBV4-1 and TRBJ1-5; D gene uncertain. From germline, CDR1 is MGHRA and CDR2 YSYEKL. CDR3 length equals 14 residues. V lost 0 bases to trimming and J lost 7 bases, with 10 bases between them. The CDR3 sequence is CASSQDGVGQPQHF. CDR3 in DNA: TGCGCCAGCAGCCAAGATGGAGTAGGCCAGCCCCAGCATTTT.

The chain is built from TRBV4-3 and TRBJ1-2; unclear D gene. Germline V gene lookup returns CDR1 LGHNA and CDR2 YSLEER. This CDR3 has 15 amino acids. The V end lost 4 bases, the J end lost 1 base, and 13 bases lay between the germline ends. CDR3 in amino acids: CASSPERSFNYGYTF. CDR3 sequence (DNA): TGCGCCAGCAGCCCAGAAAGGAGCTTTAACTATGGCTACACCTTC.

The V gene is TRBV6-6, the J gene TRBJ1-1; 8 bases agree with TRBD1. Germline V gene sequence: CDR1 MNHNY, CDR2 SVGAGI (reference sequence). J lost 11 bases, V lost 6 bases, and 11 bases had no gene match. The length of the CDR3 is 13 residues. The CDR3 is CASSDGQGHTAFF. The CDR3, as DNA: TGTGCCAGCAGCGACGGACAGGGCCACACGGCTTTCTTT.

This chain connects TRBV18 to TRBJ2-5; a weak D match, TRBD2 (5 bases). V was trimmed by 3 bases and J by 0 bases, leaving 14 bases between them. Germline CDR1 is KGHSH and CDR2 is LQKENI. The length of the CDR3 is 16 residues. In DNA form, the CDR3 reads TGTGCCAGCTCACCCGCGGGCCTACTACACCAAGAGACCCAGTACTTC. It translates to CASSPAGLLHQETQYF.

This chain uses TRBV2 with TRBJ1-1; maybe TRBD1 (5 bases). V lost 5 bases to trimming and J lost 8 bases, with 6 bases between them. This CDR3 contains 10 residues. The germline CDR1 and CDR2 sequences are SNHLY and FYNNEI. CDR3 nucleotide sequence: TGTGCCAGCAGTAACAGGGAAGCTTTCTTT. This sequence encodes CASSNREAFF.

V usage is TRBV2 and J usage is TRBJ1-2; D gene ambiguous. The CDR3 loop spans 13 amino acids. CDR1 and CDR2 (germline): SNHLY, FYNNEI. V lost 7 bases to trimming and J lost 0 bases, with 9 bases between them. The chain's CDR3 is CASTGVPNYGYTF. The CDR3 DNA reads TGTGCCAGCACGGGAGTTCCTAACTATGGCTACACCTTC.

DNA of the CDR3: TGTGCCAGCAGTTCCGGTTATGAGCCCCAGCATTTT. It translates to CASSSGYEPQHF. The chain carries TRBV6-5 and TRBJ1-5; no clear D gene. This CDR3 has 12 residues. Looked up from germline, CDR1 is MNHEY and CDR2 is SVGAGI. The germline V and J ends were trimmed by 4 bases and 8 bases, with 9 bases remaining between them.

The CDR3 sequence is CASSDPPRQSTDTQYF. CDR3 DNA sequence: TGTGCCAGCAGTGACCCTCCCAGGCAATCCACAGATACGCAGTATTTT. This chain joins TRBV6-1 and TRBJ2-3; D is unresolved. Germline V gene sequence: CDR1 MNHNS, CDR2 SASEGT. V lost 3 bases and J lost 2, with 15 bases in between. The length of the CDR3 is 16 residues.

This clone was picked up one time. The chain recombines TRBV4-2 with TRBJ2-7, with D possibly TRBD2 on 5 matching bases. Germline V lookup: CDR1 LGHNA, CDR2 YNFKEQ. Trimming shortened V by 1 base and J by 0 bases, and 16 bases separated the two germline ends. The CDR3 totals 17 residues. CDR3 loop: CASSQGRNTASSYEQYF. CDR3 DNA: TGTGCCAGCAGCCAAGGGAGGAACACAGCGAGCTCCTACGAGCAGTACTTC.

This chain joins TRBV10-3 and TRBJ1-5, with D possibly TRBD1 on 5 matching bases. Germline CDR1 and CDR2: ENHRY and SYGVKD. The V end lost 2 bases, the J end lost 9 bases, and 14 bases lay between the germline ends. The CDR3 length is 14 residues. The CDR3 DNA follows: TGTGCCATCAGTGAGGACGGGGCGGGGAGGCCCCAGCATTTT. Amino acids: CAISEDGAGRPQHF.

This sequence joins TRBV30 and TRBJ1-2; 7 bases align to TRBD1. The V segment lost 1 base and the J segment 4 bases; nucleotides outside the gene matches: 3. CDR1 and CDR2 (germline): GTSNPN, SVGIG (reference sequence). The CDR3 has 13 amino acids. CDR3 coding DNA: TGTGCCTGGAGTGAAGGGGGCAGCTATGGCTACACCTTC. Protein sequence: CAWSEGGSYGYTF.

The J gene is TRBJ1-1, the V gene TRBV7-9; D unresolved. The germline gives CDR1 SEHNR, CDR2 FQNEAQ (reference sequence). V lost 6 bases, J lost 5 bases, and 25 bases lay in between. This CDR3 is 17 amino acids long. The CDR3, as DNA: TGTGCCAGCAGTTACCCAATGGTCGGAGGAGGAGATACTGAAGCTTTCTTT. Translating it yields CASSYPMVGGGDTEAFF.

The chain joins TRBV29-1 to TRBJ2-5, with D tentatively TRBD2 (6 bases). Germline lookup yields CDR1 SQVTM and CDR2 ANQGSEA. V was pared by 3 bases and J by 5 bases, with 13 bases between. The length of the CDR3 is 13 residues. The CDR3 spells CSVEEGVEETQYF. The CDR3 DNA reads TGCAGCGTTGAGGAGGGAGTAGAGGAGACCCAGTACTTC.

The V and J genes are TRBV13 and TRBJ2-5; 7 nucleotides align to TRBD2. After removal of 3 bases from V and 7 bases from J, the junction contained 8 bases not matched to a gene. Germline V gene data show CDR1 as PRHDT and CDR2 as FYEKMQ (reference sequence). The CDR3 covers 14 residues. This chain's CDR3 is CASSFLDGEGTQYF. For the CDR3, the DNA is TGTGCCAGCAGCTTCCTGGACGGGGAGGGGACCCAGTACTTC.

V is TRBV4-3 and J is TRBJ1-2, with 9 bases that match TRBD1. The CDR3 has 15 amino acids. The junction had 2 bases not matched to a gene; V was cut back by 1 base and J by 2 bases. Per germline, CDR1 LGHNA and CDR2 YSLEER. The CDR3 loop reads CASSQGTGGNYGYTF. CDR3 in DNA: TGCGCCAGCAGCCAAGGCACAGGGGGCAACTATGGCTACACCTTC.

Comments on this clone: The junction differs from germline at one of its ends, possibly a read error. The same CDR3 can be traced to other DNA sequences in this sample. CDR3 nucleotide sequence: TGCGCCAGCAGTTTTGAGAGCGATGGCAAGACCCAGTACTTC. Its protein product is CASSFESDGKTQYF. This rearrangement joins TRBV27 to TRBJ2-5; no reliable D call. Per the germline V gene, CDR1 is MNHEY and CDR2 is SMNVEV (reference sequence). This CDR3 is 14 amino acids long.

The V and J genes are TRBV28 and TRBJ1-2; D ambiguous. V lost 6 bases and J lost 5, with 16 bases in between. The CDR3 contains 14 residues. Germline CDR1 MDHEN, CDR2 SYDVKM. The CDR3 nucleotides are TGTGCCAGCAGCCTCCCTGGGCCTCGATATGGCTACACCTTC. Translated, it gives CASSLPGPRYGYTF.

The V gene is TRBV19, the J gene TRBJ1-5, with D possibly TRBD1 on 5 matching bases. Trimming cost V 2 bases and J 5 bases, with 13 bases left between them. The CDR3 has 15 amino acids. Germline V lookup: CDR1 LNHDA, CDR2 SQIVND (reference sequence). CDR3 nucleotides: TGTGCCAGTAGTATATCGAGCCAGGGTGATCAGCCCCAGCATTTT. This gives the protein CASSISSQGDQPQHF.

V usage is TRBV6-1 and J usage is TRBJ1-1, with D possibly matching TRBD1 (6 bases). The CDR3 contains 14 residues. Germline V gene sequence: CDR1 MNHNS, CDR2 SASEGT. V was trimmed by 7 bases and J by 2 bases, leaving 14 bases between them. CDR3 sequence reads: CASTHWTANTEAFF. In DNA form, the CDR3 reads TGTGCCAGCACCCATTGGACAGCAAACACTGAAGCTTTCTTT.

The V call is TRBV2, the J call TRBJ2-2, with 14 bases that match TRBD2. Per germline, CDR1 SNHLY and CDR2 FYNNEI. V shed 6 bases, J shed 5 bases, and the junction held 2 bases outside the gene matches. The CDR3 loop spans 15 amino acids. CDR3 region: CASRGTSGGTGELFF. CDR3 sequence (DNA): TGTGCCAGCAGGGGGACTAGCGGGGGAACCGGGGAGCTGTTTTTT.

Worth noting for this clone: The junction departs from the called germline gene at one end, perhaps through a read error. The CDR3 region has the DNA TGTGCTAGCAGCTTCGGGAGGGTAGATACGCAGTATTTT. Its translation: CASSFGRVDTQYF. The chain employs TRBV7-7 and TRBJ2-3, with TRBD2 identical over 8 bases. The CDR3 covers 13 residues. Germline CDR1 reads SSHAT; CDR2 reads FNYEAQ (reference sequence).

In this sample, this clone turned up a few times. V gene TRBV10-2 combines with J gene TRBJ2-5; possibly TRBD2 for D (6 bases). Per the germline V gene, CDR1 is WSHSY and CDR2 is SAAADI. The V end was cut by 2 bases, the J end by 5 bases, with 12 bases between. This CDR3 comprises 14 residues. DNA of the CDR3: TGCGCCAGCAGTGAGCTCCCCCGGGGGGAGACCCAGTACTTC. Its protein product is CASSELPRGETQYF.

J is TRBJ2-2 and V is TRBV6-6; D call uncertain. There are 12 residues in the CDR3. V was trimmed by 2 bases and J by 7 bases, leaving 5 bases between them. The germline V gene encodes CDR1 MNHNY and CDR2 SVGAGI (reference sequence). The CDR3 is CASSYADGELFF. The CDR3 DNA follows: TGTGCCAGCAGTTACGCGGACGGGGAGCTGTTTTTT.

The chain joins TRBV9 to TRBJ2-1, with 7 bases fitting TRBD2. The CDR3 has 15 residues. Germline CDR1 is SGDLS and CDR2 is YYNGEE. The V gene end was trimmed by 3 bases and the J gene end by 3 bases; junction bases not matched to a gene: 6. CDR3 loop: CASSASSGNYNEQFF. The CDR3 DNA follows: TGTGCCAGCAGCGCTTCTAGCGGTAACTACAATGAGCAGTTCTTC.

The CDR3: CASSFSTGGYEQYF. The CDR3 coding sequence is TGTGCCAGCAGCTTTTCGACAGGGGGGTACGAGCAGTACTTC. The V call is TRBV5-6, the J call TRBJ2-7; 9 bases agree with TRBD1. CDR1 is SGHDT, CDR2 YYEEEE, per germline. The CDR3 runs 14 residues. Unmatched junction bases numbered 4, after V lost 2 bases and J lost 4 bases.